This section outlines one TCR beta chain sequence together with its context. Its antigen is unidentified. This entry comes from a study of identical twins. The study, taken as a whole, reports: In zero-insertion analyses, partial confounding could arise from invariant MAIT and iNKT cells. Twins showed weaker excess sharing in their beta out-of-frame sequences. Abundant cord blood beta clonotypes carried fewer insertions; memory repertoires showed none.

The CDR3 runs 14 residues. V lost 3 bases and J lost 0, with 8 bases in between. Germline-derived CDR1 and CDR2 are LGHDT and YNNKEL (reference sequence). cDNA carried unique molecular identifiers, and a universal primer site was added by template switching. TCRdb processed the 5' RACE reads anew with MiXCR; each CDR3 protein has one entry. The sample shows approximately 1.8 million distinct CDR3 sequences, 25% to 35% of them seen only once. Sequencing was performed on cord blood. The rearrangement joins TRBV3-1 to TRBJ2-5; no clear D. This TCR was sampled from a newborn girl in good health. CDR3 sequence reads: CASSQTQYQETQYF. The CDR3 DNA is TGTGCCAGCAGCCAGACCCAGTACCAAGAGACCCAGTACTTC.